A single sample gave rise to the 8 T cell receptor beta chains below, sequenced in a study of blood T cell repertoires in COVID-19. Assay used: immunoSEQ multiplex PCR; TCRdb lists only in-frame clones, some missing. The data contain about 90,000 clones, around 92% of them singletons. Source material: peripheral blood. Receptors were obtained from a woman in her sixties or seventies with active COVID-19.

This chain joins TRBV23-1 and TRBJ2-7; 9 bases align to TRBD1. TRBV23-1 counts as an open reading frame of uncertain function. V lost 2 bases, J lost 3 bases, and 2 bases stayed unmatched. The CDR3 has 14 residues. CDR3 sequence: CASSQTGGVYEQYF. DNA of the CDR3: TGCGCCAGCAGTCAAACAGGGGGCGTCTACGAGCAGTACTTC.

The CDR3: CASSLDNNEQFF. For the CDR3, the DNA is TGTGCCAGCAGCTTAGACAACAATGAGCAGTTCTTC. This chain joins TRBV7-2 and TRBJ2-1; D is undetermined. Per the germline V gene, CDR1 is SGHTA and CDR2 is FQGNSA. CDR3 size: 12 residues. The V gene lost 1 base and the J gene lost 5 bases, with 3 bases spanning the gap.

The chain links TRBV3-1 (or the pseudogene TRBV3-2) to TRBJ1-1; 8 bases align to TRBD1. Looked up from germline, CDR1 is LGHDT and CDR2 is YNNKEL (reference sequence). The CDR3 loop spans 15 amino acids. Trimming removed 3 bases from V and 1 base from J; junction bases left unmatched: 4. This CDR3 reads CASSQEDRANTEAFF. The CDR3 DNA follows: TGTGCCAGCAGCCAGGAGGACAGGGCGAACACTGAAGCTTTCTTT.

V and J are TRBV11-2 and TRBJ2-1, with 7 bases that match TRBD2. The germline CDR1 and CDR2 sequences are SGHAT and FQNNGV. This CDR3 has 16 residues. J was trimmed by 0 bases and V by 0 bases; bases with no gene match: 2. CDR3 region: CASSLEWTSSYNEQFF. In DNA form, the CDR3 reads TGTGCCAGCAGCTTAGAATGGACTAGCTCCTACAATGAGCAGTTCTTC.

The sample holds a few counts of this clone. The chain recombines TRBV19 with TRBJ2-2, with D unresolved. Trimming removed 6 bases from V and 0 bases from J, with 5 bases in between. The CDR3 is 13 amino acids. Germline loops: CDR1 LNHDA, CDR2 SQIVND (reference sequence). The CDR3 loop reads CASSLSNTGELFF. The CDR3 region has the DNA TGTGCCAGTAGCCTTTCGAACACCGGGGAGCTGTTTTTT.

The gene calls are TRBV7-9 and TRBJ1-3; 10 positions agree with TRBD1. The germline CDR1 and CDR2 sequences are SEHNR and FQNEAQ (reference sequence). V shed 4 bases and J 3 bases; nucleotides not matched to a gene: 6. The CDR3 runs 16 residues. The CDR3 protein is CASSSPGQGSGNTIYF. Written as DNA, the CDR3 is TGTGCCAGCAGCTCGCCGGGACAGGGGAGTGGAAACACCATATATTTT.

The rearrangement links TRBV6-2 or TRBV6-3 to TRBJ1-1, with 10 bases aligning to TRBD1. Unmatched junction bases numbered 2, after V lost 1 base and J lost 3 bases. Germline V gene lookup returns CDR1 MNHEY and CDR2 SVGEGT. The CDR3 runs 15 residues. The CDR3 loop is CASSYYGTGDTEAFF. DNA of the CDR3: TGTGCCAGCAGTTACTATGGGACAGGGGACACTGAAGCTTTCTTT.

The CDR3 DNA reads TGCGCCAGCAGCCAAGATCAGGTCAGGACAGGGAGCTCTGGAAACACCATATATTTT. Translating it yields CASSQDQVRTGSSGNTIYF. The gene calls are TRBV4-3 and TRBJ1-3, with 8 nucleotides matching TRBD1. The germline V gene has CDR1 LGHNA and CDR2 YSLEER. Unmatched junction bases numbered 10, after V lost 0 bases and J lost 0 bases. This CDR3 has 19 amino acids.